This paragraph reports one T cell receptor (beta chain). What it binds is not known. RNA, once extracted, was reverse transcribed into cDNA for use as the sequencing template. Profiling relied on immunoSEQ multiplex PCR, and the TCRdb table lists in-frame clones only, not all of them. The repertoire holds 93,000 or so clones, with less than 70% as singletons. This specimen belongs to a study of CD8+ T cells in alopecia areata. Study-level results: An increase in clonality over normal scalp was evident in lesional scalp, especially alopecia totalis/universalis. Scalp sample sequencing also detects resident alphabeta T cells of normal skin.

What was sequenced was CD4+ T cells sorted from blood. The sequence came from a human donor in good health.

The CDR3 is CATSRDQGAGGYTF. CDR3 sequence (DNA): TGTGCCACCAGCAGAGACCAGGGGGCTGGTGGCTACACCTTC. The chain is built from TRBV15 and TRBJ1-2; 8 bases are a match to TRBD1. Germline CDR1 and CDR2: LNHNV and YYDKDF (reference sequence). Germline trimming cut 0 bases from V and 7 bases from J; bases unmatched to any gene: 4. The CDR3 totals 14 residues.